These 21 T cell receptor beta chains originate from one sample sequenced in a study of T cells after yellow fever vaccination. TCRdb analysed the 5' RACE reads with MiXCR anew, one entry per CDR3 protein. The sample holds about 210,000 distinct CDR3 sequences; about 3% are singletons and the top ten take 3.2%. The sample in question was CD4+ T cells sorted from PBMCs, obtained 10 days after the yellow fever booster vaccination. These receptors came from a man aged 18 to 29 who received the YFV17D yellow fever vaccine.

This clonotype has ten or more counts. This chain joins TRBV12-3 or TRBV12-4 and TRBJ1-5; 7 bases align to TRBD1. The V and J ends lost 6 bases and 6 bases, in that order; junction bases with no gene match: 8. The CDR3 length is 14 residues. This CDR3 reads CASSYLRTGQPQHF. The CDR3 coding sequence is TGTGCCAGCAGCTACCTTAGGACAGGTCAGCCCCAGCATTTT.

The genes are TRBV4-1 and TRBJ1-6; D call uncertain. Germline V lookup: CDR1 MGHRA, CDR2 YSYEKL. The CDR3 totals 15 residues. V was shortened by 2 bases and J by 7 bases, with 12 bases between the two germline ends. In DNA, the CDR3 is TGCGCCAGCAGCCAATATAGCAACCCGAATTCACCCCTCCACTTT. The encoded protein is CASSQYSNPNSPLHF.

The table lists this clonotype with a few counts. This chain's CDR3 is CASSHQNAKETQYF. As DNA, the CDR3 is TGTGCCAGCAGCCATCAAAACGCCAAAGAGACCCAGTACTTC. The chain is built from TRBV7-2 and TRBJ2-5; D ambiguous. Trimming pared 5 bases from V and 3 bases from J, leaving 13 bases between. Germline CDR1 SGHTA, CDR2 FQGNSA. The CDR3 covers 14 residues.

This sequence joins TRBV5-1 and TRBJ2-2, with D perhaps TRBD2 (5 bases). V was trimmed by 0 bases and J by 4 bases, leaving 10 bases between them. The germline CDR1 and CDR2 sequences are SGHRS and YFSETQ. This CDR3 is built from 15 residues. The CDR3 loop reads CASSLVRAGTGELFF. CDR3 DNA: TGCGCCAGCAGCTTGGTTAGGGCGGGCACCGGGGAGCTGTTTTTT.

This clonotype was seen at least ten times. This chain joins TRBV24-1 and TRBJ1-2; a weak D match, TRBD1 (5 bases). From germline, CDR1 is KGHDR and CDR2 SFDVKD. The CDR3 spans 13 residues. Deletions cut 3 bases from V and 8 bases from J, with 12 bases between. The CDR3 loop reads CATSDRWGDGYTF. The CDR3 nucleotides read TGTGCCACCAGTGATCGGTGGGGGGACGGCTACACCTTC.

This sequence joins TRBV30 and TRBJ2-7, with D possibly matching TRBD2 (6 bases). V was clipped by 0 bases and J by 6 bases, with 9 bases between them. The CDR3 has 12 residues. CDR1 GTSNPN and CDR2 SVGIG come from the germline V gene (reference sequence). This CDR3 reads CAWSVRGTEQYF. DNA for the CDR3: TGTGCCTGGAGTGTACGGGGGACCGAGCAGTACTTC.

The rearrangement links TRBV6-5 to TRBJ1-4, with D hard to call. The CDR3 runs to 12 residues. Germline CDR1 MNHEY, CDR2 SVGAGI. CDR3 in DNA: TGTGCGACCAGAGAGGGAGGTGAAAAACTGTTTTTT. Protein: CATREGGEKLFF.

This clonotype appeared a few times. This sequence joins TRBV6-5 and TRBJ2-1, with D maybe TRBD2 (5 bases). Between the trimmed V and J ends, which lost 7 bases and 7 bases, there was a span of 14 bases. Per the germline V gene, CDR1 is MNHEY and CDR2 is SVGAGI. The CDR3 covers 13 residues. CDR3 nucleotide sequence: TGTGCCAGCAACTCCCATGAGGGAAATGAGCAGTTCTTC. It is translated as CASNSHEGNEQFF.

There are many counts of this clonotype. The gene calls are TRBV10-3 and TRBJ2-1; D is unclear. The CDR3 spans 15 residues. Trimming left V 8 bases short and J 6 bases short, with 20 bases between. Germline V gives CDR1 ENHRY, CDR2 SYGVKD. Here the CDR3 reads CAIGGIGNFGNEQFF. The CDR3 region has the DNA TGTGCCATCGGTGGGATTGGAAATTTTGGCAATGAGCAGTTCTTC.

In this sample, this clonotype turned up many times. V and J are TRBV4-2 and TRBJ2-1; D is undetermined. CDR3 length: 12 amino acids. Trimming removed 4 bases at V and 4 bases at J, with 5 bases between. Germline V lookup: CDR1 LGHNA, CDR2 YNFKEQ. CDR3 protein: CASSLEYNEQFF. The CDR3 DNA reads TGTGCCAGCAGCCTTGAATACAATGAGCAGTTCTTC.

The chain joins TRBV12-3 or TRBV12-4 to TRBJ2-5, with TRBD2 identical over 9 bases. The ends lost 3 bases at V and 8 bases at J; junction bases unmatched: 7. The CDR3 covers 14 residues. As DNA, the CDR3 is TGTGCCAGCAGTTTTCACGCGGGGGGGCGAACCCAGTACTTC. It translates to CASSFHAGGRTQYF.

This chain uses TRBV4-2 with TRBJ2-7; 8 bases fit TRBD2. The germline gives CDR1 LGHNA, CDR2 YNFKEQ. V trimming: 0 bases; J trimming: 0 bases; junction bases outside the gene matches: 7. The CDR3 runs 17 residues. CDR3 DNA: TGTGCCAGCAGCCAAGAAAGGGCGGGGGGTAGCTCCTACGAGCAGTACTTC. Its protein is CASSQERAGGSSYEQYF.

The sample holds one count of this clonotype. J is TRBJ1-1 and V is TRBV5-5, with TRBD1 matching over 9 bases. The CDR3 runs to 15 residues. After removal of 0 bases from V and 3 bases from J, the junction contained 3 bases not matched to a gene. Germline V gives CDR1 SGHKS, CDR2 YYEKEE (reference sequence). CDR3: CASSLVTGGHTEAFF. The CDR3 nucleotides are TGTGCCAGCAGCTTGGTGACAGGGGGGCACACTGAAGCTTTCTTT.

The V gene is TRBV18, the J gene TRBJ2-7; the D gene is possibly TRBD2 (6 bases). Germline V lookup: CDR1 KGHSH, CDR2 LQKENI. V was cut by 3 bases and J by 0 bases, with 9 bases left in between. The CDR3 covers 14 residues. CDR3 bases: TGTGCCAGCTCACCTTCCGGGAGCTCCTACGAGCAGTACTTC. It encodes CASSPSGSSYEQYF.

This rearrangement joins TRBV18 to TRBJ2-7; 11 nucleotides match TRBD2. The V segment lost 6 bases and the J segment 1 base; nucleotides outside the gene matches: 8. The CDR3 is 16 amino acids. Germline lookup yields CDR1 KGHSH and CDR2 LQKENI. CDR3 sequence: CASSPRASGGSYEQYF. In DNA form, the CDR3 reads TGTGCCAGCTCGCCGAGGGCTAGCGGGGGGTCCTACGAGCAGTACTTC.

This clonotype was detected a few times. The genes are TRBV28 and TRBJ1-2, with D hard to call. The germline gives CDR1 MDHEN, CDR2 SYDVKM. This CDR3 is 14 amino acids long. Trimming removed 5 bases at V and 4 bases at J, with 14 bases between. CDR3 in amino acids: CASSTADGPYGYTF. The CDR3 DNA reads TGTGCCAGCAGTACTGCGGACGGGCCCTATGGCTACACCTTC.

The table lists this clonotype with many counts. The chain employs TRBV5-4 and TRBJ2-2; D is possibly TRBD1 (6 bases). This CDR3 comprises 16 residues. Germline V gene lookup returns CDR1 SGHNT and CDR2 YYREEE (reference sequence). V was cut by 2 bases and J by 2 bases, with 13 bases left in between. In DNA form, the CDR3 reads TGTGCCAGCAGCTTATTGCGACAGGCCAACACCGGGGAGCTGTTTTTT. Protein sequence: CASSLLRQANTGELFF. The variable domain in full, completed from reference TRBV5-4 and TRBJ2-2, reads ETGVTQSPTHLIKTRGQQVTLRCSSQSGHNTVSWYQQALGQGPQFIFQYYREEENGRGNFPPRFSGLQFPNYSSELNVNALELDDSALYLCASSLLRQANTGELFFGEGSRLTVL.

The table lists this clonotype with many counts. The V and J genes are TRBV20-1 and TRBJ1-4; possibly TRBD1 for D (6 bases). The CDR3 has 13 residues. Trimming shortened V by 1 base and J by 4 bases, and 7 bases separated the two germline ends. The germline CDR1 and CDR2 sequences are DFQATT and SNEGSKA (reference sequence). CDR3 loop: CSARGTDNEKLFF. In DNA form, the CDR3 reads TGCAGTGCTAGAGGGACAGATAATGAAAAACTGTTTTTT.

There are a few counts of this clonotype. This chain links TRBV2 with TRBJ2-5; tentative D call: TRBD2 (5 bases). With 11 bases removed from V and 0 bases from J, the gap between germline ends came to 10 bases. The CDR3 sequence is 12 residues long. CDR1 is SNHLY, CDR2 FYNNEI, per germline. The CDR3 DNA reads TGTGCCGGCCAAGCGGACCAAGAGACCCAGTACTTC. This translates into CAGQADQETQYF.

This clonotype was seen repeatedly, ten times or more. The V gene is TRBV20-1, the J gene TRBJ1-1; D is ambiguous. The V and J ends lost 0 bases and 5 bases respectively, with 10 bases between them. Germline CDR1 is DFQATT and CDR2 is SNEGSKA (reference sequence). This CDR3 contains 13 residues. CDR3 sequence (DNA): TGCAGTGCTAGAGAAGGTATATTAACTGAAGCTTTCTTT. Translating it yields CSAREGILTEAFF.

This clonotype was counted ten times or more. This chain uses TRBV12-3 or TRBV12-4 with TRBJ2-3; tentative D call: TRBD2 (6 bases). V lost 4 bases, J lost 8 bases, and 19 bases lay in between. The CDR3 runs 15 residues. The CDR3 bases are TGTGCCAGCAGTTCCCGGTTCTTTCTGGAGGGTACGCAGTATTTT. It is translated as CASSSRFFLEGTQYF.